Reported below is one T cell receptor (beta chain). Its antigen is still unknown. Per-base quality was not reported, and no clone a single base away is much larger than it. The entry originates in a study of cytomegalovirus exposure and HLA in healthy donors (TCRdb year 2017). With respect to the entire study: An earlier analysis of around 600 of the donors reported 250 to 300 Gb of sequence data and some 120 million unique TCR beta sequences from about 179 million T cells. An early release that covered 640 HLA-typed donors contained approximately 290 gigabases of sequencing data and some 87 million unique TCR sequences. A later analysis re-examined previously published TCR beta repertoires from just over 650 donors and added high-resolution HLA genotyping to investigate patterns of TCR occurrence. The number of donors typed differed by locus, with roughly 620-640 for A, B, C, DRB1 and DQB1, 522 for DQA1, nearly 610 for DPA1, and under 490 for DPB1. To predict cytomegalovirus infection status, the study brought together high-throughput TCR immunosequencing, statistical association of individual TCRs with disease status, and machine learning. Because of strong linkage in the cohort, five DR-DQ haplotypes were treated as single units for association and clustering. In an earlier analysis of 550 to 700 of the donors, high-throughput TCR beta sequencing was used to judge whether each TCR beta V gene segment behaved as functional or pseudogenic. The study was designed to test whether signatures of past pathogen exposure could be identified by cataloging public T cell receptors. The genetic ancestry cluster associated with self-reported Caucasian donors included 65% to 90% of the roughly 380 genotyped donors. Rather than drawing on any new phenotypic data, the later analysis identified candidate immune exposures from TCR beta sequences and the way those sequences occurred across donors. Donor age, sex, ethnicity and CMV serostatus were compiled together with the repertoire data. Among about 390 genotyped donors of the cohort, an average of about 240,000 unique TCR beta nucleotide sequences were sequenced per donor, about a sixth of them non-productive. A separate validation cohort of more than 100 different subjects was used in addition to the approximately 670-subject first cohort. All discovery cohort repertoires had been generated on a single sequencing platform. A later genetic analysis took genome-wide SNP genotypes for about three fifths of the 666 donors and used that subset as a discovery cohort. The study profiled the T cell repertoires of 550 to 700 subjects by immunosequencing and related them to cytomegalovirus serostatus. Class I and class II HLA loci were covered by the typing at four-digit resolution. The study at large found these results: Several of the top co-occurrence clusters appeared to be linked to parvovirus B19, influenza, CMV and Epstein-Barr virus, according to a later analysis. For the cohort, immune exposure information was limited to CMV serostatus. In a later genetic analysis, a missense DCLRE1C variant was associated with V-gene and J-gene trimming of TCR beta chains, and the association was replicated in an independent cohort. Most TCR sequences were seen in very few donors, while some public TCRs were found in many individuals. Roughly uniform sequencing depth across donors was assumed in presence/absence analyses, although this assumption may not hold. In this cohort, only TCR beta chains were sequenced, and detectable features were limited by the absence of alpha or paired-chain data. In an earlier analysis of approximately 590 of the donors, most TCR beta V segments appeared in productive rearrangements about 87% or about 30% of the time, broadly matching IMGT annotations. Linkage disequilibrium might explain the correlated functional status among segregating V segments, but an unknown experimental factor could not be ruled out. In the study, approximately 160 TCR beta chains were listed as associated with cytomegalovirus. A further reported finding was that TCR beta sequences accurately predicted the HLA-A and HLA-B alleles for most subjects in the first cohort. According to a later analysis, TCR association rates differed among HLA loci, with DRB1 alleles showing the most associated TCRs and HLA-C alleles showing the fewest. A cluster of highly shared sequence variants was judged likely to be a technical artifact of the sequencing pipeline. The classifier was reported to diagnose cytomegalovirus status with high specificity and sensitivity in both the original cohort and the validation cohort. Some IMGT-functional V segments, including TRBV6-2 and TRBV6-3, could not be told apart with the 87-base-pair reads, so those segments were excluded. Assigning TCR associations to individual alleles was difficult when HLA alleles, especially DR and DQ, strongly co-occurred. In a later genetic analysis, fewer N-insertions in productive TCRs were reported among donors in an Asian-associated ancestry cluster than the roughly 700-donor mean. A few of the identified cytomegalovirus-associated TCR beta chains were confirmed in vitro to be specific for cytomegalovirus antigens. A later analysis associated approximately 17,000 TCR beta sequences with specific HLA alleles at a false discovery rate of 0.05. In a later analysis, HLA-associated TCR beta chains showed more clonal expansion and lower generation probabilities than non-associated chains that were equally common. HLA typing was unavailable for some donors at each locus, so association tests used only the typed subset. It was suggested by the authors that the approach could potentially be generalized to other disease states and immunological phenotypes. The earlier analysis of almost 600 of the donors excluded some 16 rarely observed V segments, including chromosome 9 orphons, because counts were too low. Most CMV-associated TCR beta chains appeared to be HLA-restricted in a later analysis, and the HLA associations seemed to be driven largely by CMV exposure.

Library creation used the immunoSEQ multiplex PCR assay. The multiplex PCR relied on a mix of 60 forward primers for TCR Vbeta segments and 13 reverse primers for TCR Jbeta segments. A multiplex PCR assay on genomic DNA amplified the CDR3 region of rearranged TCR beta genes. Amplified TCR beta libraries were sequenced as 87-base-pair reads on the Illumina HiSeq System. For the original study's pipeline: A later analysis counted about 76 million unique TCR beta chains across the 600 to 850 repertoires, and 10 million to 12 million of these chains were shared by at least two donors. To remove PCR and sequencing errors, raw reads were error-corrected and collapsed into unique sequences using a nearest-neighbor algorithm that merged closely related sequences. To assign V, D and J gene segments, CDR3 sequences were aligned to IMGT reference sequences. For a sequence to be retained, a match of at least six nucleotides to both a V gene segment and a J gene segment was required. Rearrangements were classified as productive when the CDR3 lacked stop codons and remained in frame with V and J, and all other rearrangements were classified as non-productive. Following IMGT convention, CDR3 was defined as the stretch from the second conserved V-encoded cysteine to the conserved J-encoded phenylalanine. In an earlier analysis of some 550 of the donors, sequences lacking an unambiguous match to a single V gene segment were excluded. In an earlier analysis of approximately 590 of the donors, V segments were called functional above 56.7% productive rearrangements and were called segregating when the between-donor standard deviation exceeded 5%. A statistical classification framework was developed to diagnose cytomegalovirus status using the catalog of TCR beta chain sequences. V and J gene assignment, in a later analysis, came from comparing TCR nucleotide sequences with IMGT/GENE-DB human TR gene sequences. In a later analysis, CDR3 sequences and most-parsimonious VDJ recombination scenarios were assigned using the TCRdist pipeline. In a later analysis, each TCR beta chain was defined by its CDR3 amino acid sequence together with its V-gene family, and reads without a unique V-gene family were excluded. In a later analysis, a few hundred highly shared, low-generation-probability nucleotide sequences were removed to address suspected cross-contamination and a sequencing artifact. In a later analysis, a clonal expansion index was calculated for each public chain from normalized within-repertoire ranks of inferred template counts. In a later analysis, generation probabilities were computed with a VDJ recombination model fitted to out-of-frame rearrangements, and the resulting probabilities were checked against IGoR. A later analysis scored TCR-TCR, TCR-HLA and TCR-CMV co-occurrence with hypergeometric tests, applying a repertoire-size bias correction to TCR pairs. In a later analysis, false discovery rates were estimated by permuting HLA or CMV assignments 20 times. In a later analysis, co-occurring TCRs were grouped using DBSCAN, and TCRdist sequence similarity was added for clustering within HLA-allele-positive subsets. Co-occurrence clustering excluded repertoires with fewer than 30,000 or more than 120,000 public chains, plus five with anomalous nucleotide sharing. The table comes from immuneACCESS by way of TCRdb, which keeps in-frame sequences with V and J called. Part of the clones is missing from these tables; in studies checked, under half for an unresolved V gene and the rest for unknown reasons. V and J calls and clone size are copied from that table; D and trimming were computed from the DNA. The sample includes about 130,000 clones, with approximately 71% observed a single time. Clones ranked in the top ten supply approximately 2% of the sample.

The cohort was made up of about 610 healthy bone marrow donors. Cohort members were all nominally healthy when sampled, although unrecorded immune exposures were likely present. The donor tested CMV seronegative and was one of the 352 seronegative cohort members. Every donor gave a peripheral blood sample, and the peripheral blood mononuclear cells from that sample were used for TCR beta sequencing. The Qiagen DNeasy Blood Extraction Kit was used to extract genomic DNA from the blood cell samples. Unmatched junction bases come to 8, with V trimmed by 4 bases and J by 5 bases. The CDR3, cysteine through phenylalanine, is 15 amino acids long. The CDR3 DNA has 45 bases and is translated from base 1. The CDR1 and CDR2 encoded by the germline V gene are KGHSH and LQKENI.

This receptor chain uses TRBV18 and TRBJ1-1, with 9 junctional bases fitting TRBD1. The receptor was derived from a man younger than 45 in good health and CMV-seronegative. Sequencing was carried out using PBMCs. The CDR3 amino acid sequence is: CASSQTGTGRTEAFF. In nucleotides, the sequence is TGTGCCAGCTCACAGACCGGGACAGGGAGGACTGAAGCTTTCTTT. Beyond the CDR3, the reference TRBV18 and TRBJ1-1 genes provide the residues; the full variable domain reads: NAGVMQNPRHLVRRRGQEARLRCSPMKGHSHVYWYRQLPEEGLKFMVYLQKENIIDESGMPKERFSAEFPKEGPSILRIQQVVRGDSAAYFCASSQTGTGRTEAFFGQGTRLTVV.